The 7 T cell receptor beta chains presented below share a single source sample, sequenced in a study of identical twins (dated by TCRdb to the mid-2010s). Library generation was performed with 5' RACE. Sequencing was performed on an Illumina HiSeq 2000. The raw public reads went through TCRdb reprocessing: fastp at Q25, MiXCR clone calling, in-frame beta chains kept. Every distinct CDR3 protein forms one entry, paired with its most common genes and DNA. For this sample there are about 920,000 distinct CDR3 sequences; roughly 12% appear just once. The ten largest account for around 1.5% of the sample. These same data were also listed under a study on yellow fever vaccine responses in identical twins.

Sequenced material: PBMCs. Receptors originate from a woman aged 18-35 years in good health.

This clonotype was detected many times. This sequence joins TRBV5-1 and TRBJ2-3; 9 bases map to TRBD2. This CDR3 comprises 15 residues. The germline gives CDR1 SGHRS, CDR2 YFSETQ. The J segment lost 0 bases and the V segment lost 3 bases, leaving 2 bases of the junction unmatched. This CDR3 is CASSWSGGSTDTQYF. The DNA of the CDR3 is TGCGCCAGCAGCTGGAGCGGGGGGAGCACAGATACGCAGTATTTT.

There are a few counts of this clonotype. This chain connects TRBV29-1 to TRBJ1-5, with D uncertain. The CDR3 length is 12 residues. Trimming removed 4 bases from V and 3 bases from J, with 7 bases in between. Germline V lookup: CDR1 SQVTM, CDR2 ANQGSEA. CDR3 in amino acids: CSVGHHNQPQHF. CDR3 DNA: TGCAGCGTTGGCCATCACAATCAGCCCCAGCATTTT. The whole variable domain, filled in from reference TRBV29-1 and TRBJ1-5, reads SAVISQKPSRDICQRGTSLTIQCQVDSQVTMMFWYRQQPGQSLTLIATANQGSEATYESGFVIDKFPISRPNLTFSTLTVSNMSPEDSSIYLCSVGHHNQPQHFGDGTRLSIL.

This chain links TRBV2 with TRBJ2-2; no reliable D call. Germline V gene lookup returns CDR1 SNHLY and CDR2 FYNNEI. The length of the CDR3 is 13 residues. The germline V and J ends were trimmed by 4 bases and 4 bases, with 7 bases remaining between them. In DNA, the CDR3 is TGTGCCAGCAGTGCTGGGCGCACCGGGGAGCTGTTTTTT. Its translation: CASSAGRTGELFF. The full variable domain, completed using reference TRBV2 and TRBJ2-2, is EPEVTQTPSHQVTQMGQEVILRCVPISNHLYFYWYRQILGQKVEFLVSFYNNEISEKSEIFDDQFSVERPDGSNFTLKIRSTKLEDSAMYFCASSAGRTGELFFGEGSRLTVL.

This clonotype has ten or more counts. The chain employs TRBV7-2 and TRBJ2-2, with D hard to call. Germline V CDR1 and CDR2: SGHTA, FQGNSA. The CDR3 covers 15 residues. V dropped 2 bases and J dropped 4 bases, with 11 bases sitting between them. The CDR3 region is CASSLMAGPTGELFF. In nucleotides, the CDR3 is TGTGCCAGCAGCTTAATGGCCGGGCCCACCGGGGAGCTGTTTTTT.

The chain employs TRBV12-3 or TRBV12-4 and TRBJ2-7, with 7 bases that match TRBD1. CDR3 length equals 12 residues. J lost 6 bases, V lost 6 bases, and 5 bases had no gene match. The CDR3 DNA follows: TGTGCCAGCAGAAAGGGACAGCTCGAGCAGTACTTC. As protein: CASRKGQLEQYF.

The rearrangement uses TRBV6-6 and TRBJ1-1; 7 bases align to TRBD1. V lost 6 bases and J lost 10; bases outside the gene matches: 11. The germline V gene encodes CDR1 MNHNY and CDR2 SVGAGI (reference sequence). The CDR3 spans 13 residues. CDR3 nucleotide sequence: TGTGCCAGCAGCCCCGGGGAGGGGGCAAGAGCTTTCTTT. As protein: CASSPGEGARAFF.

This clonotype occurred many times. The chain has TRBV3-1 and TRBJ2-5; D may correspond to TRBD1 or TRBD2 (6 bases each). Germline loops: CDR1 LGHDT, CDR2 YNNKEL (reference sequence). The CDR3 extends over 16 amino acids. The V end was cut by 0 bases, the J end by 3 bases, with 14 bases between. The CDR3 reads CASSQDGNREEETQYF. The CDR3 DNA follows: TGTGCCAGCAGCCAAGATGGGAACAGGGAGGAAGAGACCCAGTACTTC.